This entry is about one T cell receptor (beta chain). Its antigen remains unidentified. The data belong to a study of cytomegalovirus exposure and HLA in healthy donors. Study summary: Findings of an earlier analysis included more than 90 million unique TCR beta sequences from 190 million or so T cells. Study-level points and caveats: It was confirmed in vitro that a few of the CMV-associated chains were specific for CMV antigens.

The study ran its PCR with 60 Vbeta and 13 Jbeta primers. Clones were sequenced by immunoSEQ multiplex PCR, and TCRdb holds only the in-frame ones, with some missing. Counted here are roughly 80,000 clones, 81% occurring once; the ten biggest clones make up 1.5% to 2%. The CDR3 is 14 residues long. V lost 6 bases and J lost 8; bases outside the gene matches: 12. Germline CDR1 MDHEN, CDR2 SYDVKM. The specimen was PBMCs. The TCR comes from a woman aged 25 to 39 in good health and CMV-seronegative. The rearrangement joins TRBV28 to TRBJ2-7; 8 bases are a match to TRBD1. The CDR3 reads CASSSGTGRTKQYF. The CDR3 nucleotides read TGTGCCAGCAGCTCCGGGACAGGAAGAACGAAGCAGTACTTC.